This record looks at one T cell receptor (beta chain) sequence and its context. Its antigen remains undetermined. No quality values exist for individual bases; no much larger clone is one base distant. From a lookup of the germline V gene, CDR1 and CDR2 are SGHRS and YFSETQ. Spanning cysteine to phenylalanine, the CDR3 consists of 13 amino acids. Just the 39-base CDR3 DNA is kept, in frame starting at base 1. V and J are truncated by 1 base and 6 bases respectively, leaving an intervening sequence of 10 bases. These data originate in a study of OX40 agonist ivuxolimab in advanced cancers. For the study in its entirety: Ivuxolimab was a fully human IgG2 agonistic monoclonal antibody targeting the costimulatory receptor OX40 (CD134). The point of sequencing TCRbeta in the periphery was to test whether ivuxolimab changed TCR sequence diversity and drove clonal T-cell expansion. Intravenous ivuxolimab was administered to patients every 2 weeks at six dose levels: 0.01, 0.1, 0.3, 1.5, 3 and 10 mg/kg. Of the approximately 54 patients in dose escalation, approximately 20 had hepatocellular carcinoma, about 15 had melanoma, 9 had renal cell carcinoma and 9 had head and neck cancer. Patients were allowed to have had prior anti-PD-1, anti-PD-L1 or anti-CTLA-4 therapy, and less than 45% of the dose-escalation patients had previously received checkpoint inhibitors. The monotherapy dose-escalation portion (N = 52 patients) of the phase I ivuxolimab trial is reported in the paper. Partial responses occurred in three dose-escalation patients, of whom one had hepatocellular carcinoma and two had cutaneous melanoma. In the dose-escalation cohort, over 65% of patients were male, and the mean age was approximately 60 years, with a range of roughly 20 to 80. Broad study findings and their caveats: After ivuxolimab, CD8+ T cells had more expanded clones than CD4+ T cells on average. At doses of 0.1 to 3.0 mg/kg, clonal expansion of both CD4+ and CD8+ T cells in blood was seen between baseline and week 6. Partial responders in the 0.1-3.0 mg/kg groups had among the lowest normalized peripheral clonal expansion, especially among CD8+ T cells. Antigen specificity was not determined for the clonally expanded peripheral T cells. Low levels of normalized T-cell clonal expansion were also seen in some patients who did not respond.

The trial excluded patients who had a history of autoimmune disease or were on systemic immunosuppression. In every dose cohort, peripheral blood was drawn for TCR sequencing at baseline, cycle 4 day 1, and cycle 7 day 1. Samples were obtained from an open-label, multicenter, first-in-human phase I dose-escalation trial of ivuxolimab. Adults with locally advanced or metastatic head and neck squamous cell, hepatocellular, melanoma or renal cell carcinoma were enrolled in the trial. Before TCR sequencing, CD4+ T cells and CD8+ T cells from peripheral blood were sorted into separate populations. To sequence the TCRbeta CDR3 region, genomic DNA was isolated from the sorted cells. The immunoSEQ Assay was used for sequencing of TCRbeta CDR3 regions. TCRdb took over this immuneACCESS table, retaining in-frame rearrangements with V and J assigned. Such tables are incomplete; in checked studies, under half of the missing clones stem from an unresolved V gene, and the remainder is unexplained. For this sample there are 40,000 to 50,000 clones; 70% to 90% appear just once. The ten largest clonotypes hold around 10% of the sample.

This TCR was recovered from an adult with an advanced solid tumor such as melanoma, head and neck, liver or kidney cancer. The sequence links TRBV5-1 to TRBJ1-2; the D gene assignment is ambiguous. This sample comprised CD4+ or CD8+ T cells sorted from blood, obtained in a trial of the OX40 agonist ivuxolimab. The CDR3 corresponds to CASSLWGSDGYTF. The nucleotide sequence is given as TGCGCCAGCAGCTTGTGGGGATCGGATGGCTACACCTTC.